Sequencing of this T cell receptor (beta chain) was carried out in a study of blood T cells in healthy people across ages. Overall study context: For every two T cells, template switching captured about one barcoded beta molecule.

Trimming cost V 6 bases and J 0 bases, with 15 bases left between them. This CDR3 spans 14 amino acids. In germline, CDR1 is DFQATT, CDR2 SNEGSKA (reference sequence). A second PCR, run for about 7 to 11 cycles, used a sample-barcoded 5' primer plus a J-beta primer mix. TCRdb independently ran MiXCR on the 5' RACE reads; one entry per CDR3 protein. The sample yields about 1,400,000 distinct CDR3 sequences, 45% to 70% seen once. Caucasian, healthy and from Russia, the donors were aged between roughly 6 and 95. Isolation yielded PBMCs, at least 6.5 million per sample, in every case. The chain carries TRBV20-1 and TRBJ2-7; a weak D match, TRBD1 (6 bases). This TCR derives from a man aged 18 to 35 in good health. The specimen was blood. This CDR3 reads CSAPLQGRSYEQYF. CDR3 DNA: TGCAGTGCCCCTTTACAGGGTCGCTCCTACGAGCAGTACTTC.